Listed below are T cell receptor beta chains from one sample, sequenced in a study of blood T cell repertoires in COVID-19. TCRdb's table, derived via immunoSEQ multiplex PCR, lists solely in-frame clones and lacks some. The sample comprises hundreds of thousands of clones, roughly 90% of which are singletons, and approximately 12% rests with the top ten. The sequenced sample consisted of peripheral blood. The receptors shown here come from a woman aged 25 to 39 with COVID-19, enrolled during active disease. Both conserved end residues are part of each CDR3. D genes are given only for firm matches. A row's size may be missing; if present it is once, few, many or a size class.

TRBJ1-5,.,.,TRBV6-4,TGTGCCAGCAGCCCTCAGAGCAATCAGCCCCAGCATTTT,CASSPQSNQPQHF
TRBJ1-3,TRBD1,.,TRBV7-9,TGTGCCAGCAGCTTTGGACAGGGTCCTGGAAACACCATATATTTT,CASSFGQGPGNTIYF
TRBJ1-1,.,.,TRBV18,TGTGCCAGCTCACCACCCGAAGGGGGCACTGAAGCTTTCTTT,CASSPPEGGTEAFF
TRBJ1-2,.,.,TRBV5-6,TGTGCCAGCAGCGCGGGATTAAGCTATGGCTACACCTTC,CASSAGLSYGYTF
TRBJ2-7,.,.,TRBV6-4,TGTGCCAGTCCGGGGAACACAGGGCTCGGCGGTAACGAGCAGTACTTC,CASPGNTGLGGNEQYF
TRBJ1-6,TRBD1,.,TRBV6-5,TGTGCCAGCAGTTCGGACAGGGAAGCGGGATCACCCCTCCACTTT,CASSSDREAGSPLHF
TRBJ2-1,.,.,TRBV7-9,TGTGCCAGCAGCTTAGGCCTAGCCCTCTCCAATGAGCAGTTCTTC,CASSLGLALSNEQFF
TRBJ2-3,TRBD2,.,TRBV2,TGTGCCTCCCCGGGGGGGGGACTAGCGACAGATACGCAGTATTTT,CASPGGGLATDTQYF
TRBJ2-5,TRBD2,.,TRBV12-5,TGTGCTAGTGGTTTGTTGGTTGGTGGACTAGCGGGTGAGACCCAGTACTTC,CASGLLVGGLAGETQYF
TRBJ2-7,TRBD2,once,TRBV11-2,TGTGCCAGCAGCTTGGGGACTAGCGGGCTGCAGCAGTACTTC,CASSLGTSGLQQYF
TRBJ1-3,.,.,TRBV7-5,TGTGTCAGAAGCTTAAAGGAGAGCTCTGGAAACACCATATATTTT,CVRSLKESSGNTIYF
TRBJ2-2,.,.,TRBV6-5,TGTGCCAGTGGCCCTGCGAACACCGGGGAGCTGTTTTTT,CASGPANTGELFF
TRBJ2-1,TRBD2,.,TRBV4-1,TGCGCCAGCAGCCCGTTAGCGGGTAATGAGCAGTTCTTC,CASSPLAGNEQFF
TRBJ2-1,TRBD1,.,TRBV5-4,TGTGCCAGCAGTTCCGGGACAGGGCCCGATGAGCAGTTCTTC,CASSSGTGPDEQFF
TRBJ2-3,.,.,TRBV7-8,TGTGCCAGCAACCAGGGAATCGGAACAGATACGCAGTATTTT,CASNQGIGTDTQYF
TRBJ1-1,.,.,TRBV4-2,TGTGCCAGCAGCCCGACTAGCCTGGGGGACACTGAAGCTTTCTTT,CASSPTSLGDTEAFF
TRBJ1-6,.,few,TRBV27,TGTGCCAGCAGAGGCCCACTACAATATAATTCACCCCTCCACTTT,CASRGPLQYNSPLHF
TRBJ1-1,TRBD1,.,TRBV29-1,TGCAGCGGGGGACAGGGTTCGGACACTGAAGCTTTCTTT,CSGGQGSDTEAFF
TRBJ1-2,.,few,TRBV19,TGTGCCAGTAGTTCCTCCGGGGGGGGAGGGTACGGCTACACCTTC,CASSSSGGGGYGYTF
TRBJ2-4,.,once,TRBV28,TGTGCCAGCAGTTTGAGTCCGGGCCGTTGGGGGGTCTCCGCCAAAAACATTCAGTACTTC,CASSLSPGRWGVSAKNIQYF
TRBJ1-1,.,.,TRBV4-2,TGTGCCAGCAGCCAAGATGCCGCCAGGGTGGCTGAAGCTTTCTTT,CASSQDAARVAEAFF
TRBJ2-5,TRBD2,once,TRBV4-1,TGCGCCAGCAGCCAAGATCCTAGCGGGGGAGGGGCCCAGTACTTC,CASSQDPSGGGAQYF
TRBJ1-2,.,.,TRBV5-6,TGTGCCAGCAGCTTGGGCGAGACACCGAACTATGGCTACACCTTC,CASSLGETPNYGYTF
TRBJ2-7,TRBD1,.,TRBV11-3,TGTGCCAGCAGTCAAAACAGGGGCCCCTACGAGCAGTACTTC,CASSQNRGPYEQYF
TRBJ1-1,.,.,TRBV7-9,TGTGCCAGCAGCTGGGGGGACACTGAAGCTTTCTTT,CASSWGDTEAFF
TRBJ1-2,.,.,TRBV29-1,TGCAGCGTTGTAGGAGGCCCTTATGGCTACACCTTC,CSVVGGPYGYTF
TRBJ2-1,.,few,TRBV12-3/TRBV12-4,TGTGCCAGCAGCAAGTCGGGTGAGCAGTTCTTC,CASSKSGEQFF
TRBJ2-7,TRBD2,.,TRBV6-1,TGTGCCAGCAGTGACAAGCGGGGGCCCTCCTACGAGCAGTACTTC,CASSDKRGPSYEQYF
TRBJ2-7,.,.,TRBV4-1,TGCGCCAGCTCTCTTAGCGGCTACGAGCAGTACTTC,CASSLSGYEQYF
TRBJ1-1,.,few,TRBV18,TGTGCCAGCTCACCAACGAACGGGGGCACTGAAGCTTTCTTT,CASSPTNGGTEAFF
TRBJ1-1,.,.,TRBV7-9,TGTGCCAGCAGCCCCAAAGCTGAATTGAACACTGAAGCTTTCTTT,CASSPKAELNTEAFF
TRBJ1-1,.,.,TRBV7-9,TGTGCCAGCACCTCAGGTACTGAAGCTTTCTTT,CASTSGTEAFF
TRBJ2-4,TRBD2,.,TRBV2,TGTGCCAGCAGTGAAGCCGGACTAGCGGGGGCGCAAAACATTCAGTACTTC,CASSEAGLAGAQNIQYF
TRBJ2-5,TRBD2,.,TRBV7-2,TGTGCCAGCAGCGATGGGACTAGCGGGGTACAAGAGACCCAGTACTTC,CASSDGTSGVQETQYF
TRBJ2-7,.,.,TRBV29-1,TGCAGCGTTCAAATCCAAACCAGCGAGCAGTACTTC,CSVQIQTSEQYF
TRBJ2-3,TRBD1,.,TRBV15,TGTGCCACCAGCAGAGATCGGGGACAGGGCGCAGATACGCAGTATTTT,CATSRDRGQGADTQYF